This T cell receptor (beta chain) came from a study of T cell changes during pregnancy in multiple sclerosis. Germline V lookup: CDR1 SGHTS, CDR2 YDEGEE. CDR3 length: 12 amino acids. V shed 4 bases, J shed 7 bases, and the junction held 1 base outside the gene matches. The method was immunoSEQ multiplex PCR; TCRdb's version includes in-frame clones alone and lacks a portion of them. Altogether 95,000 to 100,000 clones are present, about 91% being singletons, with the ten largest covering around 3%. This clone was counted once. The sequence was obtained from a female donor with multiple sclerosis, enrolled in a pregnancy study. The sequences come from peripheral blood, collected in the second trimester of pregnancy. This chain connects TRBV5-8 to TRBJ2-1; TRBD1 matches 8 bases. The CDR3 DNA is TGTGCCAGCAGCCACAGGGGGAATGAGCAGTTCTTC. Translation: CASSHRGNEQFF.